The clone carrying this T cell receptor (beta chain) was observed a handful of times. Antigen specificity is unknown. The sample originates from a study of T-cell memory formation after mild COVID-19. Background on the study: Clusters were largely donor specific.

Study-level results: Contracting CD4+ clones sat mainly in CM and EM; CD8+ in EMRA. Pre-infection memory harbored some responding clones, suggesting cross-reactive memory joined.

The TCR alpha and TCR beta cDNA libraries, bearing sample barcodes and UMIs, were generated by 5'RACE using constant-segment primers. One entry per CDR3 protein, called by TCRdb with MiXCR from the 5' RACE reads. The sample lists 500,000 to 650,000 distinct CDR3 sequences; roughly 22% were seen once. J was trimmed by 3 bases and V by 3 bases; bases with no gene match: 4. This CDR3 has 15 residues. The sample was PBMCs or a T cell subset sorted from them (not recorded which). The chain is built from TRBV12-3 or TRBV12-4 and TRBJ1-5, with 8 bases aligning to TRBD1. The receptor was derived from an adult woman who had mild COVID-19 (a few samples of this study predate the infection). Cell type and time point are not known. This CDR3 is CASSFNRGANQPQHF. The CDR3 DNA is TGTGCCAGCAGTTTCAACAGGGGGGCCAATCAGCCCCAGCATTTT.